This passage covers 14 T cell receptor beta chains from one sample sequenced in a study of shared clonotypes between healthy human individuals. Some clones are missing from TCRdb's copy, which holds only in-frame ones; the method was immunoSEQ multiplex PCR. Of about 980,000 clones listed, about three quarters are singletons. Sequencing input: memory CD4+ T cells sorted from blood. Subset indicated: CD45RA-negative fraction. The receptor source for this set is a man between 18 and 29 years old in good health.

This clone has more than one count but fewer than ten. The rearrangement uses TRBV6-5 and TRBJ1-1; D is ambiguous. Germline CDR1 reads MNHEY; CDR2 reads SVGAGI. V lost 8 bases, J lost 5 bases, and 12 bases lay in between. The CDR3 totals 12 residues. The chain's CDR3 is CASHTDTTEAFF. The CDR3 DNA sequence: TGTGCCAGCCACACCGACACAACTGAAGCTTTCTTT.

A word on this clone: The same CDR3 also results from other DNA sequences found in this sample. The CDR3 DNA follows: TGTGCCTGGAGCAGGGGGACTGAAGCTTTCTTT. The encoded protein is CAWSRGTEAFF. The chain is built from TRBV30 and TRBJ1-1; 7 nucleotides agree with TRBD1. The germline CDR1 and CDR2 sequences are GTSNPN and SVGIG (reference sequence). V was clipped by 3 bases and J by 5 bases; unmatched bases: 0. The length of the CDR3 is 11 residues.

This clone was counted only a few times. The chain has TRBV18 and TRBJ2-7; D might be TRBD1 (6 bases). Germline V gene data show CDR1 as KGHSH and CDR2 as LQKENI. There are 15 residues in the CDR3. Trimming shortened V by 4 bases and J by 0 bases, and 13 bases separated the two germline ends. The CDR3 region is CASSLTDRSSYEQYF. The CDR3 bases are TGTGCCAGCTCACTCACCGACAGGAGCTCCTACGAGCAGTACTTC.

This clone was observed a single time. The gene calls are TRBV7-8 and TRBJ2-3; D could derive from TRBD1 or TRBD2 (6 bases each). CDR1 and CDR2 (germline): SGHVS, FQNEAQ. Trimming cost V 4 bases and J 6 bases, with 20 bases left between them. There are 16 residues in the CDR3. This chain's CDR3 is CASSSWGAGRVDTQYF. CDR3 sequence (DNA): TGTGCCAGCAGCTCCTGGGGGGCAGGACGGGTGGATACGCAGTATTTT.

This chain joins TRBV18 and TRBJ2-1; TRBD2 matches 12 bases. The V and J ends lost 4 bases and 13 bases, in that order; junction bases with no gene match: 8. This CDR3 comprises 14 residues. Germline-derived CDR1 and CDR2 are KGHSH and LQKENI. CDR3 DNA sequence: TGTGCCAGCTCACTCAGACTAGCGGGAGATACCCAGTTCTTC. Protein: CASSLRLAGDTQFF.

This chain joins TRBV5-4 and TRBJ2-1; 10 nucleotides align to TRBD1. The J segment lost 6 bases and the V segment lost 6 bases, leaving 9 bases of the junction unmatched. The CDR3 loop spans 15 amino acids. The germline V gene encodes CDR1 SGHNT and CDR2 YYREEE (reference sequence). The CDR3 is CASTHRDRGSNEQFF. In nucleotides, the CDR3 is TGTGCCAGCACCCACCGGGACAGGGGTTCCAATGAGCAGTTCTTC.

This clone was seen repeatedly, ten times or more. V usage is TRBV27 and J usage is TRBJ1-1; tentatively, D is TRBD1 (5 bases). The CDR3 runs 10 residues. The germline CDR1 and CDR2 sequences are MNHEY and SMNVEV (reference sequence). The V end lost 9 bases, the J end lost 6 bases, and 8 bases lay between the germline ends. The CDR3 loop reads CARRGSEAFF. Written as DNA, the CDR3 is TGTGCCAGAAGGGGCTCTGAAGCTTTCTTT.

The chain couples TRBV9 to TRBJ2-3, with 7 positions matching TRBD1. The CDR3 is 15 residues long. Germline V gene data show CDR1 as SGDLS and CDR2 as YYNGEE. V shed 4 bases and J 2 bases; nucleotides not matched to a gene: 7. This chain's CDR3 is CASSITGVPTDTQYF. The CDR3 region has the DNA TGTGCCAGCAGCATCACAGGGGTCCCCACAGATACGCAGTATTTT.

This chain links TRBV29-1 with TRBJ1-2; TRBD1 is a possible D gene (6 bases). This CDR3 is built from 13 residues. Trimming cost V 6 bases and J 0 bases, with 11 bases left between them. Germline V lookup: CDR1 SQVTM, CDR2 ANQGSEA. The CDR3 protein is CSVVDSSNYGYTF. Written as DNA, the CDR3 is TGCAGCGTCGTGGACAGCTCTAACTATGGCTACACCTTC.

This chain links TRBV5-5 with TRBJ2-7, with 7 bases aligning to TRBD1. Germline CDR1 is SGHKS and CDR2 is YYEKEE (reference sequence). The CDR3 contains 15 residues. With 4 bases clipped from V and 2 bases from J, the junction kept 9 bases outside the gene matches. The CDR3 sequence: CASSLSSTGAYEQYF. The CDR3, as DNA: TGTGCCAGCAGCCTATCCTCCACAGGGGCCTACGAGCAGTACTTC. Together with reference TRBV5-5 and TRBJ2-7, the CDR3 gives the full variable domain: DAGVTQSPTHLIKTRGQQVTLRCSPISGHKSVSWYQQVLGQGPQFIFQYYEKEERGRGNFPDRFSARQFPNYSSELNVNALLLGDSALYLCASSLSSTGAYEQYFGPGTRLTVT.

This clone was counted once. The chain joins TRBV6-6 to TRBJ2-5; a weak D match, TRBD2 (7 bases). This CDR3 contains 15 residues. CDR1 and CDR2 from the germline V gene are MNHNY and SVGAGI (reference sequence). V lost 2 bases and J lost 3, with 13 bases in between. CDR3 DNA sequence: TGTGCCAGCAGTTACATACGGGGGGACAAAGAGACCCAGTACTTC. Its translation is CASSYIRGDKETQYF.

The chain recombines TRBV6-1 with TRBJ1-1; unclear D gene. The CDR3 spans 13 residues. Trimming took off 7 bases at V and 0 bases at J, with 9 bases between the two ends. Germline assignment: CDR1 MNHNS and CDR2 SASEGT. The CDR3 region is CASIYSLNTEAFF. The DNA of the CDR3 is TGTGCCAGCATTTACAGCCTGAACACTGAAGCTTTCTTT.

The J gene is TRBJ1-2, the V gene TRBV2; no clear D gene. Germline loops: CDR1 SNHLY, CDR2 FYNNEI. V lost 4 bases, J lost 4 bases, and 10 bases lay in between. CDR3 length: 13 residues. The CDR3 region is CASSGETLYGYTF. As DNA, the CDR3 is TGTGCCAGCAGTGGGGAGACTCTCTATGGCTACACCTTC.

The chain carries TRBV7-2 and TRBJ2-3; D not resolved. The V and J ends lost 2 bases and 2 bases respectively, with 8 bases between them. There are 14 residues in the CDR3. The germline V gene has CDR1 SGHTA and CDR2 FQGNSA. Here the CDR3 reads CASSLLGYTDTQYF. CDR3 coding DNA: TGTGCCAGCAGCTTATTGGGCTACACAGATACGCAGTATTTT.